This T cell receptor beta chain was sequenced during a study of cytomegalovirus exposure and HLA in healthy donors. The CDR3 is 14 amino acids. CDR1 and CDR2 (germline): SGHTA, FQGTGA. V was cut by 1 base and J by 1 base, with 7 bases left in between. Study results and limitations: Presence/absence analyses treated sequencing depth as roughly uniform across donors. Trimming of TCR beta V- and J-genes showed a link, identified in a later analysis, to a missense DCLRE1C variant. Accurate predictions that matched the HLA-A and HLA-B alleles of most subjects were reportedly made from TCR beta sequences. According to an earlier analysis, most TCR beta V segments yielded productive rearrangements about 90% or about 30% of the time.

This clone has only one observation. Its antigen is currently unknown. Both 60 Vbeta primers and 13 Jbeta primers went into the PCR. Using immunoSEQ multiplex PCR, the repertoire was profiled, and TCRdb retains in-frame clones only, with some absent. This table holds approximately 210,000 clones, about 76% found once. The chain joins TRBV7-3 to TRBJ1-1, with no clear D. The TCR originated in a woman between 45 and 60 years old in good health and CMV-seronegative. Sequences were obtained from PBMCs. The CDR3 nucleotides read TGTGCCAGCAGCTTAAGACGGGAGAACACTGAAGCTTTCTTT. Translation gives CASSLRRENTEAFF. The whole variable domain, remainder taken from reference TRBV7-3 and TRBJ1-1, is GAGVSQTPSNKVTEKGKYVELRCDPISGHTALYWYRQSLGQGPEFLIYFQGTGAADDSGLPNDRFFAVRPEGSVSTLKIQRTERGDSAVYLCASSLRRENTEAFFGQGTRLTVV.